This T cell receptor (beta chain) was found in a study of cytomegalovirus exposure and HLA in healthy donors. As for the study in general: T cells numbering about 180 million yielded fewer than 140 million unique TCR beta sequences in an earlier analysis.

The germline V gene has CDR1 SNHLY and CDR2 FYNNEI. V gave up 2 bases and J gave up 0 bases, with 7 bases separating them. The CDR3 has 14 amino acids. This clone turned up a few times. Its antigen is undetermined. Overall study findings and caveats: Some segments of the V type, notably TRBV6-2 and TRBV6-3, were excluded as indistinguishable.

A multiplex PCR was run with 60 Vbeta primers and 13 Jbeta primers. Sequencing was performed with immunoSEQ multiplex PCR; in TCRdb, only in-frame clones are kept and a portion is missing. This sample has about 140,000 clones, with around 68% found just once. This chain joins TRBV2 and TRBJ1-1; D call uncertain. Sequencing was done on a sample of PBMCs. The origin of this receptor is a man younger than 40 in good health and CMV-seropositive. The CDR3 DNA reads as TGTGCCAGCAGTGAACTCTACCTGAACACTGAAGCTTTCTTT. It yields the protein CASSELYLNTEAFF.